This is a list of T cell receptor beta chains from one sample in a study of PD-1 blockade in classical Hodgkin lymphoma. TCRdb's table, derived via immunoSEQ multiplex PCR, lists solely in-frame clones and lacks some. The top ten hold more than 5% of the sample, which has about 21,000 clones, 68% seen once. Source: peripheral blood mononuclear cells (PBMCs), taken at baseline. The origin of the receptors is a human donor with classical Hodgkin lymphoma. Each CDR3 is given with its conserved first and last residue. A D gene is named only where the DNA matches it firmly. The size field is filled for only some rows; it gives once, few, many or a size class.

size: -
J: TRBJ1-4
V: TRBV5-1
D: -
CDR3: CASSWAFDWLNEKLFF
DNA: TGCGCCAGCAGCTGGGCCTTTGATTGGTTGAATGAAAAACTGTTTTTT

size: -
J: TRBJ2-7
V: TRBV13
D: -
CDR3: CASSSGHFPYEQYF
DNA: TGTGCCAGCAGCTCTGGACACTTTCCCTACGAGCAGTACTTC

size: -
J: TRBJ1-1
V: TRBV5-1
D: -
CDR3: CASTPGGLNTEAFF
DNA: TGCGCCAGCACTCCTGGAGGGTTGAACACTGAAGCTTTCTTT

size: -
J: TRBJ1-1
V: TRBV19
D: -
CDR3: CASSIGWGGRTEAFF
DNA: TGTGCCAGTAGTATCGGGTGGGGAGGGAGGACTGAAGCTTTCTTT

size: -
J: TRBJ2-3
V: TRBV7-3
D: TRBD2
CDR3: CASSLIAGGLDTQYF
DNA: TGTGCCAGCAGCCTAATAGCGGGAGGTTTAGATACGCAGTATTTT

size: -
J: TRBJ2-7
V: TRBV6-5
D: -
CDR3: CASSYSHVGEQYF
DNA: TGTGCCAGCAGTTACTCGCACGTAGGAGAGCAGTACTTC

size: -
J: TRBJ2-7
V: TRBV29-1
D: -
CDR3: CSVEQGPYEQYF
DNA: TGCAGCGTTGAGCAGGGTCCCTACGAGCAGTACTTC

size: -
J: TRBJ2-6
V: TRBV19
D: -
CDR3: CASGSGFSGANVLTF
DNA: TGTGCCAGTGGGAGCGGGTTCTCTGGGGCCAACGTCCTGACTTTC

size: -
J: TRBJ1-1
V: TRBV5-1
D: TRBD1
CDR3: CASSLAGTGKNTEAFF
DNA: TGCGCCAGCAGCTTGGCCGGGACAGGCAAGAACACTGAAGCTTTCTTT

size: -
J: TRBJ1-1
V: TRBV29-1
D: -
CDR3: CSVGGHPEAFF
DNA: TGCAGCGTTGGTGGACACCCTGAAGCTTTCTTT

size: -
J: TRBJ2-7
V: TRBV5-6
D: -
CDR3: CASSLTSEQYF
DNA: TGTGCCAGCAGCCTAACCAGCGAGCAGTACTTC

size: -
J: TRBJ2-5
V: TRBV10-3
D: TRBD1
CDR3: CAIGATGVEETQYF
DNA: TGTGCCATCGGGGCCACAGGGGTGGAGGAGACCCAGTACTTC

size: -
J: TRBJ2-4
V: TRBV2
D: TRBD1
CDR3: CASSEETGDIQYF
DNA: TGTGCCAGCAGTGAAGAAACAGGGGACATTCAGTACTTC

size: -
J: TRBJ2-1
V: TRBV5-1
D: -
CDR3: CASSLALNEQFF
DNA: TGCGCCAGCAGCTTGGCCTTAAATGAGCAGTTCTTC

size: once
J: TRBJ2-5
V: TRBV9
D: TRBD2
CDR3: CASSVDPGGSSETQYF
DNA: TGTGCCAGCAGCGTAGACCCGGGGGGGTCTTCAGAGACCCAGTACTTC

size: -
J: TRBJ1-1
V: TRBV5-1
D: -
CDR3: CASSLPRQIPEAFF
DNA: TGCGCCAGCAGCTTACCTCGACAGATTCCTGAAGCTTTCTTT

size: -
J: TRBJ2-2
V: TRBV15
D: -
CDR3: CATSRDLLDGELFF
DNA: TGTGCCACCAGCAGAGATTTGTTGGACGGGGAGCTGTTTTTT

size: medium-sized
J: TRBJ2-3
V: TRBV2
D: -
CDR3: CASSELVVTDTQYF
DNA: TGTGCCAGCAGTGAGCTAGTGGTCACAGATACGCAGTATTTT

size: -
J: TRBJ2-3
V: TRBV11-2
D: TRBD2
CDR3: CASSFQGRTSVGDTQYF
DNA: TGTGCCAGCAGCTTCCAAGGTCGGACTAGCGTCGGGGATACGCAGTATTTT

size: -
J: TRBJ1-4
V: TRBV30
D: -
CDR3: CAWSVRRGNEKLFF
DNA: TGTGCCTGGAGTGTACGAAGGGGTAATGAAAAACTGTTTTTT

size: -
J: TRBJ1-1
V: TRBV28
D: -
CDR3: CASSLRRAGVRAFF
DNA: TGTGCCAGCAGTTTAAGGCGGGCAGGGGTAAGAGCTTTCTTT

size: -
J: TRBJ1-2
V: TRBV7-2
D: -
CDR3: CASSLGFGGYTF
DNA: TGTGCCAGCAGCTTAGGGTTTGGAGGCTACACCTTC

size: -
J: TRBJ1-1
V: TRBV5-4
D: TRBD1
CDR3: CASSRGQGALNTEAFF
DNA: TGTGCCAGCAGCAGAGGACAGGGGGCCTTGAACACTGAAGCTTTCTTT

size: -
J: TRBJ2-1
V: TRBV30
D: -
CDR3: CAWNTQGLNNEQFF
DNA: TGTGCCTGGAACACCCAGGGACTTAACAATGAGCAGTTCTTC

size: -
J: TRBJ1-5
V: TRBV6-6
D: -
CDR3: CASSYPGSNQPQHF
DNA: TGTGCCAGCAGTTACCCCGGTAGCAATCAGCCCCAGCATTTT

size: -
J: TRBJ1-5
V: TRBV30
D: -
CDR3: CAWSGGGPQHF
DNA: TGTGCCTGGAGTGGCGGGGGTCCCCAGCATTTT

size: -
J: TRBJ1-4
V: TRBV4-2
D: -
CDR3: CASSQLSEKLFF
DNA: TGTGCCAGCAGCCAATTATCAGAAAAACTGTTTTTT

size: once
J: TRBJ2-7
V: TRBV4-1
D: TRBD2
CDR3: CASSQDGGGSYEQYF
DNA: TGCGCCAGCAGCCAAGATGGGGGGGGAAGCTACGAGCAGTACTTC

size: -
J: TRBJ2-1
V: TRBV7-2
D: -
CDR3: CASSLRRANEQFF
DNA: TGTGCCAGCAGCTTAAGGAGGGCAAATGAGCAGTTCTTC

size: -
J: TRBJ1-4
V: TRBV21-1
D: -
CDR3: CASSKGTGAHEKLFF
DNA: TGTGCCAGCAGCAAGGGGACAGGGGCCCATGAAAAACTGTTTTTT

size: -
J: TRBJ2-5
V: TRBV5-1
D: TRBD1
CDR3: CASSLEGQGVETQYF
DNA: TGCGCCAGCAGCTTGGAGGGACAGGGGGTAGAGACCCAGTACTTC

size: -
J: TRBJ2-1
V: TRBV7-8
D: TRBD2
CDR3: CASSSLAGSKANEQFF
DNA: TGTGCCAGCAGCTCTCTAGCGGGGAGCAAAGCCAATGAGCAGTTCTTC

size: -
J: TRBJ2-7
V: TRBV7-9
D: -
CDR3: CASSLEAYEQYF
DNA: TGTGCCAGCAGCTTAGAGGCCTACGAGCAGTACTTC

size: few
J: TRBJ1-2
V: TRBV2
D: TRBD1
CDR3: CAGGQGLGYGYTF
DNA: TGTGCCGGCGGACAGGGTCTAGGCTATGGCTACACCTTC

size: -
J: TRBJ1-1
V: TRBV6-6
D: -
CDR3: CASSYVIQGIAFF
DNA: TGTGCCAGCAGTTACGTTATCCAGGGAATAGCTTTCTTT

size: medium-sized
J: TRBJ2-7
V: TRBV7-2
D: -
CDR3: CASRWDIGDYEQYF
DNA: TGTGCCAGCAGGTGGGACATAGGTGACTACGAGCAGTACTTC

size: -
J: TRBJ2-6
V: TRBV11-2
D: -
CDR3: CASSTTRVGANVLTF
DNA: TGTGCCAGCAGCACTACAAGGGTTGGGGCCAACGTCCTGACTTTC

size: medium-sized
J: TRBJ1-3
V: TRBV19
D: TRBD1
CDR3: CASSWRGTGDSGNTIYF
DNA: TGTGCCAGTAGCTGGAGGGGGACAGGCGACTCTGGAAACACCATATATTTT

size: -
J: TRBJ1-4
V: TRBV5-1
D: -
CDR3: CASGTGTPSPELFF
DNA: TGCGCCAGCGGAACCGGGACACCTTCCCCGGAACTGTTTTTT